This TCR beta chain derives from a study of response to subunit inactivated influenza vaccine. This CDR3 is 14 amino acids long. CDR1 is SEHNR and CDR2 is FQNEAQ in the germline V gene (reference sequence). V lost 5 bases and J 11 bases, leaving 21 bases between the germline ends. TCRdb analysed the RT-PCR reads with MiXCR anew, one entry per CDR3 protein. The sample consists of 650,000 to 700,000 distinct CDR3 sequences, around 14% of them appearing once. This clonotype was detected ten times or more. The sample consisted of PBMCs from blood, taken approximately 13 days after vaccination. The V call is TRBV7-9, the J call TRBJ1-1; tentative D call: TRBD1 (5 bases). The source of this sequence is a man in his forties or fifties who received an inactivated influenza vaccine. The CDR3 DNA sequence: TGTGCCAGCAGCGCAGGTGGACGACCGGGGGATGCTTTCTTT. Translation gives CASSAGGRPGDAFF.